A selection of T cell receptor beta chains follows, all from one sample in a study of blood T cell repertoires in COVID-19. Profiling relied on immunoSEQ multiplex PCR, and the TCRdb table lists in-frame clones only, not all of them. Among around 260,000 clones, roughly nine tenths were seen once, and the ten largest hold roughly 3.9%. Material for sequencing was peripheral blood. The origin of the receptors is a man aged 55 to 70 who had recovered from COVID-19. The CDR3 runs from the conserved cysteine through the conserved F or W. The order of the fields is J gene, V gene, clone size, CDR3 protein. Not all rows give a size; the values are once, few, many and, for expanded clones, a class.

TRBJ1-2 TRBV7-2 few CASSTRQGNYGYTF
TRBJ1-4 TRBV6-6 . CASSYPGTGAGEKLFF
TRBJ1-2 TRBV19 . CASSLPRGLGGYTF
TRBJ2-4 TRBV5-1 . CASSLEGPNIQYF
TRBJ1-1 TRBV4-2 . CASSQGRGGDYEAFF
TRBJ2-3 TRBV6-4 few CASSPGGANTDTQYF
TRBJ2-3 TRBV9 . CASSVELRTSGGSDTQYF
TRBJ2-7 TRBV6-5 . CASRYDRGNYEQYF
TRBJ1-5 TRBV7-8 . CASSPGQGREPQHF
TRBJ1-4 TRBV7-9 few CASSLGGGGEKLFF
TRBJ2-6 TRBV9 . CASSVDRLGSGANVLTF
TRBJ1-4 TRBV6-1 once CASSESPHRPYLIF
TRBJ2-7 TRBV10-1 . CASSDAGTGLPEQYF
TRBJ2-1 TRBV18 . CASSPRYLPTGRDEQFF
TRBJ2-7 TRBV7-2 . CASKGQGVYEQYF
TRBJ2-1 TRBV9 . CASSGWTSGEGEQFF
TRBJ2-1 TRBV2 once CASRTISGYSDEQFF